The rows below give T cell receptor beta chains drawn from one sample of a study of cytomegalovirus exposure and HLA in healthy donors. Assay: immunoSEQ multiplex PCR; the TCRdb copy retains only in-frame clones and omits some. The repertoire includes under 150,000 clones, under 90% of them detected once, and about 0.7% sits in the top ten. The sequenced sample was PBMCs. These TCRs come from a man in his late teens or twenties in good health and CMV-seronegative. Both conserved end residues are part of each CDR3. The D gene is left open where the match is weak. Clone size, where shown, is once, few, many, or a class for clones that have expanded.

TRBD1	few	TRBV9	TRBJ1-2	CASSAGTGGWGYTF	TGTGCCAGCAGCGCCGGGACAGGCGGCTGGGGCTACACCTTC
-	-	TRBV5-6	TRBJ2-1	CASSPQVTYNEQFF	TGTGCCAGCAGCCCGCAGGTTACCTACAATGAGCAGTTCTTC
TRBD1	-	TRBV7-2	TRBJ2-5	CASSSPGTGSLRDNF	TGTGCCAGCAGCTCCCCCGGGACAGGGTCTTTAAGGGATAACTTC
-	-	TRBV5-1	TRBJ2-7	CASSAQRGGGTYEQYF	TGCGCCAGCAGCGCGCAAAGGGGCGGGGGCACCTACGAGCAGTACTTC
-	few	TRBV5-5	TRBJ1-1	CASSFDRRTEAFF	TGTGCCAGCAGCTTCGACAGGCGCACTGAAGCTTTCTTT
-	-	TRBV19	TRBJ1-2	CASRDDRDIYGYTF	TGTGCCAGTAGGGACGACCGGGACATCTATGGCTACACCTTC
TRBD1	-	TRBV6-5	TRBJ2-7	CASSYGQGNPYEQYF	TGTGCCAGCAGTTATGGACAGGGAAACCCCTACGAGCAGTACTTC
-	once	TRBV30	TRBJ1-1	CAWSVWGSMNTEAFF	TGTGCCTGGAGTGTGTGGGGCAGCATGAACACTGAAGCTTTCTTT
-	-	TRBV13	TRBJ2-2	CASRPGAGELFF	TGTGCCAGCAGACCCGGGGCCGGGGAGCTGTTTTTT
-	-	TRBV2	TRBJ1-4	CASIRVGGEKLFF	TGTGCCAGCATCAGGGTCGGGGGTGAAAAACTGTTTTTT
TRBD2	-	TRBV5-6	TRBJ2-5	CASSLTGSGGKVETQYF	TGTGCCAGCAGCTTAACGGGGAGCGGGGGTAAGGTGGAGACCCAGTACTTC
TRBD2	once	TRBV5-4	TRBJ2-3	CASSAGGWTDTQYF	TGTGCCAGCAGCGCGGGGGGCTGGACAGATACGCAGTATTTT
-	-	TRBV28	TRBJ1-2	CASSLGLQGLLNYGYTF	TGTGCCAGCAGTCTAGGGTTACAGGGCTTATTGAACTATGGCTACACCTTC
-	-	TRBV28	TRBJ1-1	CASSYDQENTEAFF	TGTGCCAGCAGCTACGATCAGGAAAACACTGAAGCTTTCTTT
-	-	TRBV10-3	TRBJ1-2	CAISESGGQSYGYTF	TGTGCCATCAGTGAGTCCGGGGGGCAGTCTTACGGCTACACCTTC
-	-	TRBV30	TRBJ1-3	CAWSPTRDSGNTIYF	TGTGCCTGGAGTCCGACACGGGACTCTGGAAACACCATATATTTT
TRBD2	-	TRBV9	TRBJ2-3	CASSVATKNRVAGVADTQYF	TGTGCCAGCAGCGTAGCTACTAAGAATCGTGTAGCGGGGGTTGCGGATACGCAGTATTTT
-	few	TRBV7-9	TRBJ2-1	CASSLDGYEQFF	TGTGCCAGCAGTTTAGACGGTTATGAGCAGTTCTTC
TRBD1	once	TRBV7-8	TRBJ2-7	CASSQSGTGLNEQYF	TGTGCCAGCAGCCAATCGGGGACAGGGTTGAACGAGCAGTACTTC
-	-	TRBV6-1	TRBJ1-1	CASSEGGRGAFF	TGTGCCAGCAGTGAAGGTGGGAGGGGAGCTTTCTTT
TRBD2	-	TRBV10-1	TRBJ2-3	CASSLAGGMTDTQYF	TGCGCCAGCAGCCTAGCGGGGGGGATGACAGATACGCAGTATTTT
-	-	TRBV28	TRBJ1-4	CASREGDVNEKLFF	TGTGCCAGCAGGGAGGGAGATGTGAATGAAAAACTGTTTTTT
-	-	TRBV30	TRBJ2-7	CAWSASGSSYEQYF	TGTGCCTGGAGTGCCTCAGGGTCCTCCTACGAGCAGTACTTC
-	-	TRBV28	TRBJ1-6	CASSEGPDSPLHF	TGTGCCAGTTCAGAGGGTCCCGATTCACCCCTCCACTTT
-	-	TRBV2	TRBJ2-1	CASSQLDGSGEQFF	TGTGCCAGCAGCCAGTTGGACGGTTCAGGGGAGCAGTTCTTC
-	-	TRBV7-9	TRBJ2-7	CASSLEQGYEQYF	TGTGCCAGCAGCTTAGAGCAGGGGTACGAGCAGTACTTC
TRBD2	-	TRBV4-3	TRBJ2-3	CASSQDSAGVPTDTQYF	TGCGCCAGCAGCCAAGACTCAGCGGGGGTTCCCACAGATACGCAGTATTTT
-	-	TRBV19	TRBJ1-4	CASSTGAREKLFF	TGTGCCAGTAGTACAGGGGCTCGTGAAAAACTGTTTTTT
TRBD1	-	TRBV7-2	TRBJ1-2	CASSFPQGAGTF	TGTGCCAGCAGCTTTCCCCAGGGGGCGGGGACCTTC
TRBD2	-	TRBV2	TRBJ2-3	CASSLRTSGGTDTQYF	TGTGCCAGCAGTCTGCGGACTAGCGGGGGCACAGATACGCAGTATTTT
-	-	TRBV14	TRBJ2-2	CASSQVAGGGFTGELFF	TGTGCCAGCAGCCAAGTGGCAGGGGGAGGCTTCACCGGGGAGCTGTTTTTT
TRBD2	-	TRBV4-3	TRBJ2-5	CASSQGTSGETQYF	TGCGCCAGCAGCCAAGGGACTAGCGGGGAGACCCAGTACTTC
-	-	TRBV6-1	TRBJ1-5	CASISTGRLNQPQHF	TGTGCCAGCATCAGTACAGGGAGATTAAATCAGCCCCAGCATTTT